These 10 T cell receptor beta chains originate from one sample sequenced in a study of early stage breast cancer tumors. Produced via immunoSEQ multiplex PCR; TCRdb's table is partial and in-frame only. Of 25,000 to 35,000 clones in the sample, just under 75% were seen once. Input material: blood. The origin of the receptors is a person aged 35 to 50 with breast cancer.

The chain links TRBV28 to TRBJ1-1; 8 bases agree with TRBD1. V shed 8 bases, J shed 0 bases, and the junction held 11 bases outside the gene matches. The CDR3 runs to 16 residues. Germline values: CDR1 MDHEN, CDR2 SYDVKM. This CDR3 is CASPRTGTTMNTEAFF. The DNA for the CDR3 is TGTGCCAGCCCACGGACAGGGACGACAATGAACACTGAAGCTTTCTTT.

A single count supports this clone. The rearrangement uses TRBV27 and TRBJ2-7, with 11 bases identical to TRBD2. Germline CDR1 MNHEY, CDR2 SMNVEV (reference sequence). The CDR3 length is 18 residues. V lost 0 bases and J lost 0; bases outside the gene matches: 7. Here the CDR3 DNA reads TGTGCCAGCAGTTTATCGCCGTGGCTAGCGGGAGGCTCCTACGAGCAGTACTTC. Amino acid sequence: CASSLSPWLAGGSYEQYF.

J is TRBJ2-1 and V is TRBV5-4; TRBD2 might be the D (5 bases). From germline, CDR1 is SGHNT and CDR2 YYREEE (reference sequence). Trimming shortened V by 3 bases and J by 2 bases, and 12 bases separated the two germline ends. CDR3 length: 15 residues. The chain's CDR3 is CASSSRGFAYNEQFF. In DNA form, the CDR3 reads TGTGCCAGCAGCTCCCGGGGATTCGCCTACAATGAGCAGTTCTTC.

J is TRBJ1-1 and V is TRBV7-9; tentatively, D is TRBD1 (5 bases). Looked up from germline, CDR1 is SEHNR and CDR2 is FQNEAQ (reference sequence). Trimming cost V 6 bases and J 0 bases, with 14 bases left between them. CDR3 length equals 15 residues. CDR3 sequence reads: CASRNGGVMNTEAFF. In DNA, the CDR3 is TGTGCCAGCAGAAACGGGGGAGTTATGAACACTGAAGCTTTCTTT.

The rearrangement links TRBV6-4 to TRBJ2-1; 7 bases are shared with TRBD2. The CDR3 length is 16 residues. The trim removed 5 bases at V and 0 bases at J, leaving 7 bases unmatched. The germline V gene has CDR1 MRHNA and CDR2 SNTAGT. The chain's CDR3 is CASSIGGGGSYNEQFF. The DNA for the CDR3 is TGTGCCAGCAGTATAGGCGGCGGGGGCTCCTACAATGAGCAGTTCTTC.

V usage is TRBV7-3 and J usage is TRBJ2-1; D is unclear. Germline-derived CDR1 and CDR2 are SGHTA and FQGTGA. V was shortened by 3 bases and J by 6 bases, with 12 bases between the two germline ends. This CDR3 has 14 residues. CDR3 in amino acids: CASSLHFQFNEQFF. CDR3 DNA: TGTGCCAGCAGCTTGCATTTCCAATTCAATGAGCAGTTCTTC.

The chain's CDR3 is CASSLRSDFNTGELFF. DNA for the CDR3: TGTGCCAGCAGCTTAAGGTCCGACTTTAACACCGGGGAGCTGTTTTTT. This chain uses TRBV7-9 with TRBJ2-2, with no clear D. Germline CDR1 SEHNR, CDR2 FQNEAQ (reference sequence). The V end lost 2 bases, the J end lost 2 bases, and 12 bases lay between the germline ends. The CDR3 is made up of 16 amino acids.

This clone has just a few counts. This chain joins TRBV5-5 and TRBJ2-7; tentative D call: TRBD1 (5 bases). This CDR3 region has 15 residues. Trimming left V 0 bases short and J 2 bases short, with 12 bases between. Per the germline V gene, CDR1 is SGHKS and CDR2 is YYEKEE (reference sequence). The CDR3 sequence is CASSLEQGEPYEQYF. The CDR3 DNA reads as TGTGCCAGCAGCTTGGAGCAGGGCGAACCCTACGAGCAGTACTTC. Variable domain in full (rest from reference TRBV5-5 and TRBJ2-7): DAGVTQSPTHLIKTRGQQVTLRCSPISGHKSVSWYQQVLGQGPQFIFQYYEKEERGRGNFPDRFSARQFPNYSSELNVNALLLGDSALYLCASSLEQGEPYEQYFGPGTRLTVT.

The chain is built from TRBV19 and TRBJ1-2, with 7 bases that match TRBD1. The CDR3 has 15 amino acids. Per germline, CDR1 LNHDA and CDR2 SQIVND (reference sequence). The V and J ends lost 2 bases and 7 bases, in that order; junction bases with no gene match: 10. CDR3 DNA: TGTGCCAGTAGTATAAAAAGTGACAGGGTGCGTGGCTACACCTTC. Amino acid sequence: CASSIKSDRVRGYTF.

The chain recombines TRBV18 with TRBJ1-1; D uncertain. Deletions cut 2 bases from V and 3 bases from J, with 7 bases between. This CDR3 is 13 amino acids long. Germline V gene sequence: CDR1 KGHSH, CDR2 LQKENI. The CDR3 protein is CASSPSEHTEAFF. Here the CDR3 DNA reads TGTGCCAGCTCACCATCTGAACACACTGAAGCTTTCTTT.